Listed here are 21 T cell receptor beta chains from one sample, sequenced in a study of blood T cell repertoires in COVID-19. Measured with immunoSEQ multiplex PCR; TCRdb has only the in-frame clones, and not every one. The profile shows 150,000 to 200,000 clones, approximately 80% of them singletons. Sequenced: peripheral blood. Every receptor here comes from a man aged 65 to 79 who had recovered from COVID-19.

The V call is TRBV7-3, the J call TRBJ2-2, with TRBD2 identical over 7 bases. The V and J ends lost 5 bases and 4 bases, in that order; junction bases with no gene match: 10. Per germline, CDR1 SGHTA and CDR2 FQGTGA. The CDR3 contains 16 residues. CDR3 sequence (DNA): TGTGCCAGCAGCGCTCTAGCGGCTAAAACCACCGGGGAGCTGTTTTTT. Amino acid sequence: CASSALAAKTTGELFF.

The V call is TRBV7-6, the J call TRBJ2-2; the D gene is possibly TRBD1 (5 bases). The germline gives CDR1 SGHVS, CDR2 FNYEAQ. This CDR3 is 16 amino acids long. Trimming took off 5 bases at V and 0 bases at J, with 13 bases between the two ends. CDR3 coding DNA: TGTGCCAGCAGCAGGACGAAGGGGTCGAACACCGGGGAGCTGTTTTTT. Translated: CASSRTKGSNTGELFF.

The V and J genes are TRBV7-9 and TRBJ2-7, with unresolved D. This CDR3 region has 14 residues. In germline, CDR1 is SEHNR, CDR2 FQNEAQ (reference sequence). Deletions cut 5 bases from V and 3 bases from J, with 14 bases between. CDR3: CASSLHDNNYEQYF. The CDR3 DNA sequence: TGTGCCAGCAGCCTCCACGACAATAACTACGAGCAGTACTTC.

This chain uses TRBV4-2 with TRBJ2-5, with 10 positions matching TRBD2. Germline CDR1 LGHNA, CDR2 YNFKEQ. The CDR3 has 14 amino acids. V gave up 3 bases and J gave up 2 bases; unmatched junction bases: 0. The CDR3 DNA reads TGTGCCAGCAGCCAGACTAGCGGGCAAGAGACCCAGTACTTC. The encoded protein is CASSQTSGQETQYF.

J is TRBJ2-7 and V is TRBV12-3 or TRBV12-4; no clear D gene. The CDR3 runs to 13 residues. Trimming stripped 6 bases from V and 7 bases from J, with 16 bases between. The CDR3 reads CASSLLSPREQYF. Here the CDR3 DNA reads TGTGCCAGCAGCCTCCTTTCCCCCAGGGAGCAGTACTTC.

The chain carries TRBV9 and TRBJ2-7, with 9 bases aligning to TRBD1. J lost 4 bases, V lost 0 bases, and 2 bases had no gene match. The CDR3 is 14 residues long. CDR1 is SGDLS and CDR2 is YYNGEE in the germline V gene. DNA for the CDR3: TGTGCCAGCAGCGTAGGAGACAGGGGGTACGAGCAGTACTTC. Amino acids: CASSVGDRGYEQYF.

The chain carries TRBV5-6 and TRBJ2-5, with D possibly TRBD2 on 7 matching bases. V lost 0 bases, J lost 5 bases, and 17 bases lay in between. Germline lookup yields CDR1 SGHDT and CDR2 YYEEEE. The CDR3 spans 16 residues. As DNA, the CDR3 is TGTGCCAGCAGCTTGGCCGGTGGGAGGGGGACGGAGACCCAGTACTTC. Protein product: CASSLAGGRGTETQYF.

The chain recombines TRBV5-1 with TRBJ1-4, with 11 bases fitting TRBD1. There are 15 residues in the CDR3. J lost 2 bases, V lost 7 bases, and 4 bases had no gene match. The germline V gene has CDR1 SGHRS and CDR2 YFSETQ. The CDR3 DNA reads as TGCGCCAGCGGGACAGGGGGGTCGACTAATGAAAAACTGTTTTTT. Its protein product is CASGTGGSTNEKLFF.

This clone has only a few counts. The rearrangement uses TRBV7-9 and TRBJ2-1; 7 positions match TRBD2. This CDR3 spans 15 amino acids. CDR1 is SEHNR and CDR2 is FQNEAQ in the germline V gene (reference sequence). V lost 5 bases, J lost 8 bases, and 12 bases stayed unmatched. CDR3 sequence reads: CASSPRREPSDEQFF. Here the CDR3 DNA reads TGTGCCAGCAGCCCCAGGCGGGAGCCTTCGGATGAGCAGTTCTTC.

The chain has TRBV2 and TRBJ1-6, with 7 bases that match TRBD1. Germline V lookup: CDR1 SNHLY, CDR2 FYNNEI. Trimming took 7 bases from V and 0 from J; bases not matched to a gene: 3. This CDR3 region has 15 residues. For the CDR3, the DNA is TGTGCCAGCAACCGGGACAGCTCCTATAATTCACCCCTCCACTTT. The encoded protein is CASNRDSSYNSPLHF.

The chain combines TRBV29-1 with TRBJ2-7, with D possibly TRBD1 on 6 matching bases. CDR3 length: 16 residues. The germline V gene encodes CDR1 SQVTM and CDR2 ANQGSEA. V lost 6 bases and J lost 7, with 28 bases in between. The CDR3 here is CSVAPFHRTAAVEQYF. DNA of the CDR3: TGCAGCGTGGCCCCCTTTCACCGGACAGCCGCCGTTGAGCAGTACTTC.

The chain employs TRBV10-3 and TRBJ1-2, with a tentative D call TRBD1 (5 bases). Trimming pared 3 bases from V and 8 bases from J, leaving 10 bases between. The CDR3 extends over 12 amino acids. Germline V gene lookup returns CDR1 ENHRY and CDR2 SYGVKD. The CDR3 bases are TGTGCCATCAGTGAAGGGGCAGAGGGCTACACCTTC. Encoded protein: CAISEGAEGYTF.

This chain links TRBV28 with TRBJ2-7; no definite D call. The germline gives CDR1 MDHEN, CDR2 SYDVKM. The CDR3 is 11 amino acids. V lost 5 bases, J lost 4 bases, and 6 bases lay in between. CDR3 DNA: TGTGCCAGCAGTACAAAGTACGAGCAGTACTTC. Translation gives CASSTKYEQYF.

The V call is TRBV27, the J call TRBJ2-1; maybe TRBD1 (6 bases). The length of the CDR3 is 14 residues. Germline loops: CDR1 MNHEY, CDR2 SMNVEV (reference sequence). Trimming pared 5 bases from V and 3 bases from J, leaving 11 bases between. The DNA of the CDR3 is TGTGCCAGCAGTCCACAGGGCTACTACAATGAGCAGTTCTTC. Protein: CASSPQGYYNEQFF.

Remarks on this clone: At one end, the junction sequence differs from germline, possibly due to a read error. The genes are TRBV6-5 and TRBJ1-1; TRBD1 might be the D (6 bases). The germline V gene has CDR1 MNHEY and CDR2 SVGAGI. The CDR3 sequence is 12 residues long. In DNA, the CDR3 is TGTGCCTGCAGGAGGGGGGGCAATTCAGCTTTCTTT. This codes for CACRRGGNSAFF.

This chain connects TRBV18 to TRBJ1-2; 9 bases line up with TRBD1. V was clipped by 3 bases and J by 7 bases; unmatched bases: 9. Germline V CDR1 and CDR2: KGHSH, LQKENI. The CDR3 covers 15 residues. The CDR3 coding sequence is TGTGCCAGCTCACCCACACAGGGGGCCAATTCTGGCTACACCTTC. This sequence encodes CASSPTQGANSGYTF. Looking up the rest from reference TRBV18 and TRBJ1-2 gives the full variable domain: NAGVMQNPRHLVRRRGQEARLRCSPMKGHSHVYWYRQLPEEGLKFMVYLQKENIIDESGMPKERFSAEFPKEGPSILRIQQVVRGDSAAYFCASSPTQGANSGYTFGSGTRLTVV.

This chain uses TRBV4-1 with TRBJ1-4; 7 bases line up with TRBD1. The germline CDR1 and CDR2 sequences are MGHRA and YSYEKL. V shed 5 bases and J 4 bases; nucleotides not matched to a gene: 4. This CDR3 comprises 14 residues. CDR3 in amino acids: CASSAGTDNEKLFF. The CDR3, as DNA: TGCGCCAGCAGCGCCGGGACAGATAATGAAAAACTGTTTTTT.

The chain uses TRBV24-1 and TRBJ1-5, with D possibly being TRBD1 (6 bases). Trimming left V 10 bases short and J 6 bases short, with 15 bases between. CDR3 size: 13 residues. Germline CDR1 reads KGHDR; CDR2 reads SFDVKD. CDR3 DNA: TGTGCCACTCAGGGGCAGCTGGGTCAGCCCCAGCATTTT. Residues: CATQGQLGQPQHF.

This clone was counted between two and nine times. The sample contains more than one DNA sequence encoding this CDR3. This sequence joins TRBV28 and TRBJ2-2; the match to TRBD2 covers 10 bases. The V and J ends lost 6 bases and 5 bases, in that order; junction bases with no gene match: 9. This CDR3 is 16 amino acids long. Germline assignment: CDR1 MDHEN and CDR2 SYDVKM. The CDR3 DNA reads TGTGCCAGCAGACCTGGGCTAGCGGGAGTTACCGGGGAGCTGTTTTTT. This gives the protein CASRPGLAGVTGELFF.

The chain joins TRBV9 to TRBJ2-5; TRBD1 matches 8 bases. The CDR3 is 16 residues long. V gave up 6 bases and J gave up 0 bases; unmatched junction bases: 10. Germline V CDR1 and CDR2: SGDLS, YYNGEE. CDR3 sequence (DNA): TGTGCCAGCAACACGGGGAGACAGGGGTACCAAGAGACCCAGTACTTC. This translates into CASNTGRQGYQETQYF.

V is TRBV6-5 and J is TRBJ2-7, with TRBD1 matching 7 bases. Trimming took 7 bases from V and 7 from J; bases not matched to a gene: 13. The germline gives CDR1 MNHEY, CDR2 SVGAGI. The CDR3 spans 14 residues. The CDR3 sequence is CASTERQGLGEQYF. The CDR3 DNA follows: TGTGCCAGCACCGAACGACAGGGCCTTGGGGAGCAGTACTTC.